The 18 T cell receptor beta chains reported below all come from one sample, sequenced in a study of cytomegalovirus exposure and HLA in healthy donors. Sequencing was performed with immunoSEQ multiplex PCR; in TCRdb, only in-frame clones are kept and a portion is missing. The sample yields 150,000 to 160,000 clones, about 82% seen once. The sample comprised PBMCs. These receptors originate from a human donor in good health.

The chain recombines TRBV30 with TRBJ1-3; 7 nucleotides match TRBD1. CDR1 and CDR2 (germline): GTSNPN, SVGIG (reference sequence). With 3 bases clipped from V and 5 bases from J, the junction kept 13 bases outside the gene matches. CDR3 size: 16 residues. The CDR3 nucleotides read TGTGCCTGGAGACCCACGGACAGGCAGTTACGAAACACCATATATTTT. It specifies CAWRPTDRQLRNTIYF.

J is TRBJ2-7 and V is TRBV6-6, with 7 nucleotides matching TRBD2. CDR3 length equals 13 residues. V was clipped by 6 bases and J by 3 bases; unmatched bases: 5. Germline assignment: CDR1 MNHNY and CDR2 SVGAGI (reference sequence). CDR3 in amino acids: CASSPAGNYEQYF. CDR3 coding DNA: TGTGCCAGCAGCCCAGCGGGGAACTACGAGCAGTACTTC.

Only a few counts were recorded for this clone. The genes are TRBV2 and TRBJ2-5, with 9 bases lining up with TRBD1. CDR1 is SNHLY and CDR2 is FYNNEI in the germline V gene. With 6 bases clipped from V and 5 bases from J, the junction kept 7 bases outside the gene matches. The CDR3 has 14 residues. The CDR3 reads CASRRDREGETQYF. CDR3 in DNA: TGTGCCAGCAGGAGGGACAGGGAAGGGGAGACCCAGTACTTC.

The chain has TRBV6-6 and TRBJ1-2; D gene uncertain. CDR1 and CDR2 (germline): MNHNY, SVGAGI (reference sequence). The V end lost 5 bases, the J end lost 6 bases, and 16 bases lay between the germline ends. The CDR3 is made up of 14 amino acids. The CDR3 loop reads CASSPVGYLHGYTF. In DNA, the CDR3 is TGTGCCAGCAGTCCCGTCGGGTATCTACATGGCTACACCTTC.

This clone was seen more than once but under ten times. V and J are TRBV10-3 and TRBJ1-2, with TRBD1 matching over 7 bases. The length of the CDR3 is 13 residues. Unmatched junction bases numbered 2, after V lost 5 bases and J lost 2 bases. CDR1 is ENHRY and CDR2 is SYGVKD in the germline V gene. The CDR3 DNA is TGTGCCATCAGTACAGGGGAAAACTATGGCTACACCTTC. It encodes CAISTGENYGYTF.

This clone was seen more than once but under ten times. The J gene is TRBJ2-7, the V gene TRBV9; 9 nucleotides line up with TRBD1. The CDR3 sequence is 14 residues long. CDR1 is SGDLS and CDR2 is YYNGEE in the germline V gene. V lost 0 bases to trimming and J lost 4 bases; unmatched junction nucleotides: 2. The chain's CDR3 is CASSVGTGEYEQYF. CDR3 in DNA: TGTGCCAGCAGCGTAGGGACAGGGGAGTACGAGCAGTACTTC. Filled out from reference TRBV9 and TRBJ2-7, the complete variable domain reads DSGVTQTPKHLITATGQRVTLRCSPRSGDLSVYWYQQSLDQGLQFLIQYYNGEERAKGNILERFSAQQFPDLHSELNLSSLELGDSALYFCASSVGTGEYEQYFGPGTRLTVT.

The chain links TRBV6-1 to TRBJ2-3, with TRBD2 matching over 12 bases. CDR1 MNHNS and CDR2 SASEGT come from the germline V gene. The length of the CDR3 is 14 residues. The V gene end was trimmed by 4 bases and the J gene end by 4 bases; junction bases not matched to a gene: 0. CDR3 nucleotides: TGTGCCAGCAGTGCTAGCGGGGGGGCAGATACGCAGTATTTT. It translates to CASSASGGADTQYF.

The J gene is TRBJ2-3, the V gene TRBV27; D gene uncertain. Germline V gene lookup returns CDR1 MNHEY and CDR2 SMNVEV (reference sequence). Between the trimmed V and J ends, which lost 4 bases and 8 bases, there was a span of 13 bases. This CDR3 is 13 amino acids long. The CDR3 region has the DNA TGTGCCAGCAGTTCCCCAGATATTACTACGCAGTATTTT. It codes for CASSSPDITTQYF.

J is TRBJ2-7 and V is TRBV6-5; TRBD1 matches at 11 bases. The ends lost 5 bases at V and 6 bases at J; junction bases unmatched: 9. The germline gives CDR1 MNHEY, CDR2 SVGAGI. This CDR3 has 15 amino acids. CDR3 sequence (DNA): TGTGCCAGCAGTAGATCCGGGACAGGGGGAAGCGAGCAGTACTTC. This sequence encodes CASSRSGTGGSEQYF.

The gene calls are TRBV4-1 and TRBJ1-5, with D uncertain. Germline V gene sequence: CDR1 MGHRA, CDR2 YSYEKL. CDR3 length: 16 amino acids. Trimming left V 1 base short and J 2 bases short, with 12 bases between. The CDR3 DNA sequence: TGCGCCAGCAGCCAAGGTGAGGGTGGCGGCAATCAGCCCCAGCATTTT. Amino acids: CASSQGEGGGNQPQHF.

The rearrangement uses TRBV7-9 and TRBJ2-1, with D uncertain. The CDR3 has 14 amino acids. Trimming pared 5 bases from V and 7 bases from J, leaving 15 bases between. Germline V CDR1 and CDR2: SEHNR, FQNEAQ (reference sequence). The CDR3 nucleotides are TGTGCCAGCAGCCCCTCCACGACTGTTAATGAGCAGTTCTTC. Translating gives CASSPSTTVNEQFF.

This sequence joins TRBV6-1 and TRBJ2-5, with D possibly matching TRBD2 (6 bases). The CDR3 length is 14 residues. The germline CDR1 and CDR2 sequences are MNHNS and SASEGT. V shed 4 bases and J shed 4 bases, with 13 bases lying between them. The CDR3 nucleotides are TGTGCCAGCAGTGCCCGACTAGTGCGAGAGACCCAGTACTTC. Translation gives CASSARLVRETQYF.

The chain is built from TRBV7-9 and TRBJ2-1, with D perhaps TRBD2 (5 bases). The ends were cut back, 4 bases at V and 4 bases at J, with 11 bases in the middle. Germline-derived CDR1 and CDR2 are SEHNR and FQNEAQ (reference sequence). CDR3 length: 14 residues. Written as DNA, the CDR3 is TGTGCCAGCAGCTCAGCCCGGGGTTACAATGAGCAGTTCTTC. Amino acid sequence: CASSSARGYNEQFF.

This clone has more than one count but fewer than ten. This chain links TRBV7-9 with TRBJ2-7; D gene uncertain. Germline V gene data show CDR1 as SEHNR and CDR2 as FQNEAQ (reference sequence). This CDR3 has 12 residues. With 5 bases removed from V and 4 bases from J, the gap between germline ends came to 9 bases. This CDR3 is CASSNSPYEQYF. CDR3 nucleotides: TGTGCCAGCAGCAACAGTCCTTACGAGCAGTACTTC.

The chain joins TRBV11-2 to TRBJ2-3; possible D gene TRBD1, 7 bases. The germline gives CDR1 SGHAT, CDR2 FQNNGV. V was cut by 6 bases and J by 3 bases, with 13 bases left in between. The CDR3 contains 14 residues. The CDR3 bases are TGTGCCAGCAGGGAGGGGGCGTTGACAGATACGCAGTATTTT. Amino acids: CASREGALTDTQYF. Using reference TRBV11-2 and TRBJ2-3 for the parts outside the CDR3, the full variable domain is EAGVAQSPRYKIIEKRQSVAFWCNPISGHATLYWYQQILGQGPKLLIQFQNNGVVDDSQLPKDRFSAERLKGVDSTLKIQPAKLEDSAVYLCASREGALTDTQYFGPGTRLTVL.

The chain joins TRBV4-3 to TRBJ2-7; D is possibly TRBD1 (6 bases). The CDR3 loop spans 15 amino acids. V was trimmed by 1 base and J by 2 bases, leaving 12 bases between them. Per germline, CDR1 LGHNA and CDR2 YSLEER. DNA for the CDR3: TGCGCCAGCAGCCAAGGGCCAGGGGCGACCTACGAGCAGTACTTC. Its protein is CASSQGPGATYEQYF.

The chain links TRBV5-1 to TRBJ2-7, with 8 bases identical to TRBD1. This CDR3 is built from 14 residues. Per the germline V gene, CDR1 is SGHRS and CDR2 is YFSETQ. J was trimmed by 6 bases and V by 1 base; bases with no gene match: 6. The CDR3 DNA is TGCGCCAGCAGCTTGACAGGGGGGATGAGCGAGCAGTACTTC. It codes for CASSLTGGMSEQYF.

This chain links TRBV14 with TRBJ2-5; the match to TRBD2 covers 7 bases. Germline V gene data show CDR1 as SGHDN and CDR2 as FVKESK. Trimming at V came to 0 bases and at J to 5 bases, leaving 3 bases not matched to a gene. This CDR3 contains 14 residues. In DNA form, the CDR3 reads TGTGCCAGCAGCCAAGATCGGGGGGTGGAGACCCAGTACTTC. The encoded protein is CASSQDRGVETQYF.